These 23 T cell receptor beta chains were sequenced from one sample in a study of high-grade serous ovarian cancer treatment subgroups. Tumor tissue was taken before any definitive surgery or chemotherapy was given. The table came from immunoSEQ multiplex PCR; TCRdb's copy has only in-frame clones and leaves some out. This table holds about 2,300 clones, roughly 80% found once. Material: tumor tissue. Receptors were obtained from a human donor with high-grade serous ovarian cancer.

The chain employs TRBV4-1 and TRBJ2-1; 8 nucleotides line up with TRBD2. CDR1 is MGHRA, CDR2 YSYEKL, per germline. Germline trimming cut 4 bases from V and 4 bases from J; bases unmatched to any gene: 9. This CDR3 region has 16 residues. In nucleotides, the CDR3 is TGCGCCAGCAGCCGGGATAGCGGGGCGACTTACAATGAGCAGTTCTTC. Translated: CASSRDSGATYNEQFF.

J is TRBJ1-6 and V is TRBV19; 7 bases match TRBD1. Losses at the gene ends were 6 bases for V and 8 bases for J; bases not matched to a gene: 4. CDR3 length: 13 residues. The germline gives CDR1 LNHDA, CDR2 SQIVND (reference sequence). The CDR3 region has the DNA TGTGCCAGTAGCCACAGGGGCGATTCACCCCTCCACTTT. Amino acid sequence: CASSHRGDSPLHF.

This clone was detected only a few times. The genes are TRBV4-3 and TRBJ1-4, with 7 bases aligning to TRBD1. This CDR3 has 18 amino acids. Germline V gives CDR1 LGHNA, CDR2 YSLEER. V was clipped by 6 bases and J by 0 bases; unmatched bases: 13. CDR3 residues: CASSISYGQGATNEKLFF. CDR3 DNA: TGCGCCAGCAGTATCTCTTATGGTCAGGGGGCAACTAATGAAAAACTGTTTTTT.

This sequence joins TRBV19 and TRBJ1-2; 11 bases map to TRBD1. The J segment lost 4 bases and the V segment lost 8 bases, leaving 6 bases of the junction unmatched. The CDR3 has 14 amino acids. Germline assignment: CDR1 LNHDA and CDR2 SQIVND (reference sequence). CDR3 residues: CASQDRGRIYGYTF. The CDR3 DNA reads as TGTGCCAGTCAGGACAGGGGGCGCATCTATGGCTACACCTTC.

The chain combines TRBV28 with TRBJ2-6; D remains unclear. Germline-derived CDR1 and CDR2 are MDHEN and SYDVKM. The CDR3 spans 16 residues. Trimming pared 3 bases from V and 2 bases from J, leaving 11 bases between. CDR3 amino acids: CASSLAPTAGANVLTF. The CDR3 region has the DNA TGTGCCAGCAGTTTGGCCCCTACGGCTGGGGCCAACGTCCTGACTTTC.

This clone is categorized as large. The chain employs TRBV7-8 and TRBJ1-2; possibly TRBD1 for D (5 bases). The CDR3 contains 16 residues. Trimming shortened V by 0 bases and J by 3 bases, and 14 bases separated the two germline ends. CDR1 SGHVS and CDR2 FQNEAQ come from the germline V gene. CDR3 region: CASSLAVGGSDYGYTF. DNA of the CDR3: TGTGCCAGCAGCTTAGCTGTTGGGGGAAGCGACTATGGCTACACCTTC.

V and J are TRBV20-1 and TRBJ2-3; no clear D gene. V lost 3 bases to trimming and J lost 7 bases, with 5 bases between them. The CDR3 covers 10 residues. Germline V gene sequence: CDR1 DFQATT, CDR2 SNEGSKA (reference sequence). In nucleotides, the CDR3 is TGCAGTGCTAGCCGCAATACGCAGTATTTT. It is translated as CSASRNTQYF.

The CDR3 here is CASSISANTGELFF. The CDR3 DNA sequence: TGTGCCAGTAGTATTTCGGCGAACACCGGGGAGCTGTTTTTT. The J gene is TRBJ2-2, the V gene TRBV19; the D is unclear. V was pared by 3 bases and J by 0 bases, with 5 bases between. The CDR3 consists of 14 residues. In germline, CDR1 is LNHDA, CDR2 SQIVND (reference sequence).

V gene TRBV21-1 combines with J gene TRBJ1-2; the table's TRBD1 call for D was not verified on the DNA. TRBV21-1 is a pseudogene locus. The CDR3 spans 15 residues. This chain's CDR3 is CASRPVPGQVGGYTF. As DNA, the CDR3 is TGTGCCAGCAGACCGGTGCCGGGACAGGTAGGTGGCTACACCTTC.

There are a few counts of this clone. This chain uses TRBV29-1 with TRBJ1-4, with 10 positions matching TRBD1. The V gene's germline CDR1 is SQVTM and CDR2 ANQGSEA. The CDR3 spans 13 residues. Trimming at V came to 7 bases and at J to 7 bases, leaving 6 bases not matched to a gene. CDR3 region: CSGLTGGSEKLFF. CDR3 nucleotides: TGCAGCGGTCTGACAGGGGGCTCTGAAAAACTGTTTTTT.

This clone was seen more than once but under ten times. The V gene is TRBV5-6, the J gene TRBJ2-7; 12 bases are shared with TRBD2. Germline values: CDR1 SGHDT, CDR2 YYEEEE. The CDR3 is 15 amino acids. The junction had 5 bases not matched to a gene; V was cut back by 4 bases and J by 3 bases. The CDR3 sequence: CASSLAGGPIYEQYF. The CDR3, as DNA: TGTGCCAGCAGCCTAGCGGGGGGGCCTATCTACGAGCAGTACTTC.

The rearrangement uses TRBV5-4 and TRBJ1-4; tentatively, D is TRBD1 (5 bases). CDR1 and CDR2 (germline): SGHNT, YYREEE (reference sequence). The CDR3 consists of 17 residues. Trimming removed 4 bases from V and 3 bases from J, with 19 bases in between. CDR3 in DNA: TGTGCCAGCAGCGTTGGGGGTGGCGGTCGGGCTAATGAAAAACTGTTTTTT. It encodes CASSVGGGGRANEKLFF.

This clone showed up just a few times. The chain couples TRBV10-1 to TRBJ1-1, with a tentative D call TRBD1 (5 bases). The CDR3 covers 16 residues. Germline V gives CDR1 WNHNN, CDR2 SYGVQD (reference sequence). V dropped 11 bases and J dropped 1 base, with 23 bases sitting between them. CDR3 residues: CARSIWTQLRNTEAFF. The DNA of the CDR3 is TGCGCCCGTAGTATTTGGACACAGCTCAGGAACACTGAAGCTTTCTTT.

The chain carries TRBV7-9 and TRBJ2-3, with D unclear. Trimming stripped 1 base from V and 1 base from J, with 9 bases between. The V gene's germline CDR1 is SEHNR and CDR2 FQNEAQ (reference sequence). CDR3 size: 15 residues. CDR3 coding DNA: TGTGCCAGCAGCTTAGGGGCTGGGGGCACAGATACGCAGTATTTT. Translating gives CASSLGAGGTDTQYF.

This chain uses TRBV7-2 with TRBJ1-1, with 9 nucleotides matching TRBD1. V lost 5 bases and J lost 1; bases outside the gene matches: 2. Germline CDR1 SGHTA, CDR2 FQGNSA. The CDR3 has 14 residues. The DNA of the CDR3 is TGTGCCAGCAGCACGGGACAGGGGAACACTGAAGCTTTCTTT. Residues: CASSTGQGNTEAFF.

The CDR3 DNA sequence: TGTGCCAGCAGCTTAGGAGGACCGAATTCACCCCTCCACTTT. Amino acid sequence: CASSLGGPNSPLHF. The rearrangement links TRBV7-2 to TRBJ1-6; unclear D gene. The CDR3 runs 14 residues. Germline-derived CDR1 and CDR2 are SGHTA and FQGNSA. V dropped 1 base and J dropped 7 bases, with 8 bases sitting between them. The complete variable domain, with remaining parts taken from reference TRBV7-2 and TRBJ1-6, reads GAGVSQSPSNKVTEKGKDVELRCDPISGHTALYWYRQSLGQGLEFLIYFQGNSAPDKSGLPSDRFSAERTGGSVSTLTIQRTQQEDSAVYLCASSLGGPNSPLHFGNGTRLTVT.

The gene calls are TRBV16 and TRBJ2-7; D is ambiguous. Germline V gene lookup returns CDR1 KGHSY and CDR2 FQNENV. CDR3 length: 14 residues. Trimming shortened V by 2 bases and J by 5 bases, and 13 bases separated the two germline ends. CDR3 protein: CASSQRIWRDEQYF. The CDR3 coding sequence is TGTGCCAGCAGCCAACGGATCTGGCGCGACGAGCAGTACTTC.

The chain couples TRBV10-3 to TRBJ1-1; D gene unclear. V was trimmed by 6 bases and J by 1 base, leaving 9 bases between them. Germline V gives CDR1 ENHRY, CDR2 SYGVKD. CDR3 length equals 13 residues. The CDR3 DNA follows: TGTGCCATCAGCATTGGGGAGAACACTGAAGCTTTCTTT. Translating gives CAISIGENTEAFF.

This chain connects TRBV19 to TRBJ1-6; D might be TRBD1 (5 bases). This CDR3 region has 15 residues. Germline V lookup: CDR1 LNHDA, CDR2 SQIVND (reference sequence). V lost 7 bases and J lost 7, with 17 bases in between. The CDR3 sequence is CASKTSQGHNSPLHF. The DNA for the CDR3 is TGTGCCAGTAAAACGTCCCAGGGTCACAATTCACCCCTCCACTTT.

The table lists this clone with a count of one. V and J are TRBV5-1 and TRBJ2-1; D is unresolved. The CDR3 is made up of 15 amino acids. The germline V gene encodes CDR1 SGHRS and CDR2 YFSETQ. Trimming removed 2 bases from V and 0 bases from J, with 9 bases in between. Here the CDR3 reads CASSFDGSSYNEQFF. CDR3 coding DNA: TGCGCCAGCAGCTTCGATGGTAGCTCCTACAATGAGCAGTTCTTC. The entire variable domain, with the rest obtained from reference TRBV5-1 and TRBJ2-1, is as follows: KAGVTQTPRYLIKTRGQQVTLSCSPISGHRSVSWYQQTPGQGLQFLFEYFSETQRNKGNFPGRFSGRQFSNSRSEMNVSTLELGDSALYLCASSFDGSSYNEQFFGPGTRLTVL.

V usage is TRBV5-5 and J usage is TRBJ1-6; no reliable D call. The germline V gene has CDR1 SGHKS and CDR2 YYEKEE (reference sequence). The CDR3 covers 16 residues. Trimming pared 1 base from V and 7 bases from J, leaving 15 bases between. CDR3 amino acids: CASSLSATPRNSPLHF. In DNA form, the CDR3 reads TGTGCCAGCAGCTTGTCGGCCACCCCAAGGAATTCACCCCTCCACTTT.

The DNA of the CDR3 is TGTGCCAGCAGCCCCGGACACTACAATGAGCAGTTCTTC. Protein: CASSPGHYNEQFF. V usage is TRBV11-1 and J usage is TRBJ2-1; D possibly corresponds to TRBD1 (5 bases). The CDR3 extends over 13 amino acids. Trimming shortened V by 5 bases and J by 3 bases, and 8 bases separated the two germline ends. Germline CDR1 reads SGHAT; CDR2 reads FQDESV (reference sequence).

The rearrangement joins TRBV7-2 to TRBJ1-1, with 7 bases fitting TRBD1. Germline assignment: CDR1 SGHTA and CDR2 FQGNSA. The CDR3 extends over 15 amino acids. J was trimmed by 1 base and V by 4 bases; bases with no gene match: 6. Here the CDR3 reads CASSSTGFGNTEAFF. In DNA form, the CDR3 reads TGTGCCAGCAGCTCGACAGGGTTTGGGAACACTGAAGCTTTCTTT.